The clone carrying this T cell receptor (beta chain) was counted only a few times. A junction end diverges from the germline sequence, so it may reflect a read error. None of the patients had undergone any treatment ahead of thyroid surgery. This record comes from a study of metastatic and nonmetastatic thyroid tumors. Study context: Malignant and benign thyroid patients had repertoires compared in peripheral blood and tumor or nodule tissue.

TCRdb re-analyzed the PCR reads through MiXCR. The repertoire holds some 20,000 clones, with over 9% as singletons. This CDR3 is built from 13 residues. CDR1 MNHEY and CDR2 SVGAGI come from the germline V gene. Material for sequencing was blood. The chain employs TRBV6-5 and TRBJ2-5, with D unclear. This clonotype originated in a male donor with papillary thyroid cancer or a benign thyroid nodule (not recorded which). Some clones in this sample may be carry-over from other donors' samples. The CDR3 sequence is CASPVTFQETQCF. The DNA of the CDR3 is TGTGCCAGCCCCGTGACTTTTCAAGAGACCCAGTGCTTT.